This T cell receptor beta chain was found in a study of CD4 T cells in relation to SARS-CoV-2 and coronaviruses. Study context: The negative reference was HIV-1 Nef peptide pool or peptide-free culture. Shared crossreactive spike epitopes were mapped to their HLA restriction.

On this clone itself: Antigen: not known.

Libraries were prepared by immunoSEQ multiplex PCR; TCRdb keeps only in-frame clonotypes and omits some of them. Here the sample spans approximately 27,000 clones, roughly 71% being singletons. CD4+ T cells from unexposed donors were obtained before the COVID-19 pandemic (2011-2018). CD4+ T cells were isolated from the cells after more than 8 days of culture. The CDR3 length is 12 residues. Trimming shortened V by 8 bases and J by 2 bases, and 10 bases separated the two germline ends. The germline V gene encodes CDR1 SNHLY and CDR2 FYNNEI. The material sequenced was CD4+ T cells from PBMCs, cultured in vitro. The chain couples TRBV2 to TRBJ2-7, with no clear D. The TCR sequence derives from a human donor in good health. As DNA, the CDR3 is TGTGCCAGCTCCCTTGGGGCCTACGAGCAGTACTTC. Its translation is CASSLGAYEQYF.